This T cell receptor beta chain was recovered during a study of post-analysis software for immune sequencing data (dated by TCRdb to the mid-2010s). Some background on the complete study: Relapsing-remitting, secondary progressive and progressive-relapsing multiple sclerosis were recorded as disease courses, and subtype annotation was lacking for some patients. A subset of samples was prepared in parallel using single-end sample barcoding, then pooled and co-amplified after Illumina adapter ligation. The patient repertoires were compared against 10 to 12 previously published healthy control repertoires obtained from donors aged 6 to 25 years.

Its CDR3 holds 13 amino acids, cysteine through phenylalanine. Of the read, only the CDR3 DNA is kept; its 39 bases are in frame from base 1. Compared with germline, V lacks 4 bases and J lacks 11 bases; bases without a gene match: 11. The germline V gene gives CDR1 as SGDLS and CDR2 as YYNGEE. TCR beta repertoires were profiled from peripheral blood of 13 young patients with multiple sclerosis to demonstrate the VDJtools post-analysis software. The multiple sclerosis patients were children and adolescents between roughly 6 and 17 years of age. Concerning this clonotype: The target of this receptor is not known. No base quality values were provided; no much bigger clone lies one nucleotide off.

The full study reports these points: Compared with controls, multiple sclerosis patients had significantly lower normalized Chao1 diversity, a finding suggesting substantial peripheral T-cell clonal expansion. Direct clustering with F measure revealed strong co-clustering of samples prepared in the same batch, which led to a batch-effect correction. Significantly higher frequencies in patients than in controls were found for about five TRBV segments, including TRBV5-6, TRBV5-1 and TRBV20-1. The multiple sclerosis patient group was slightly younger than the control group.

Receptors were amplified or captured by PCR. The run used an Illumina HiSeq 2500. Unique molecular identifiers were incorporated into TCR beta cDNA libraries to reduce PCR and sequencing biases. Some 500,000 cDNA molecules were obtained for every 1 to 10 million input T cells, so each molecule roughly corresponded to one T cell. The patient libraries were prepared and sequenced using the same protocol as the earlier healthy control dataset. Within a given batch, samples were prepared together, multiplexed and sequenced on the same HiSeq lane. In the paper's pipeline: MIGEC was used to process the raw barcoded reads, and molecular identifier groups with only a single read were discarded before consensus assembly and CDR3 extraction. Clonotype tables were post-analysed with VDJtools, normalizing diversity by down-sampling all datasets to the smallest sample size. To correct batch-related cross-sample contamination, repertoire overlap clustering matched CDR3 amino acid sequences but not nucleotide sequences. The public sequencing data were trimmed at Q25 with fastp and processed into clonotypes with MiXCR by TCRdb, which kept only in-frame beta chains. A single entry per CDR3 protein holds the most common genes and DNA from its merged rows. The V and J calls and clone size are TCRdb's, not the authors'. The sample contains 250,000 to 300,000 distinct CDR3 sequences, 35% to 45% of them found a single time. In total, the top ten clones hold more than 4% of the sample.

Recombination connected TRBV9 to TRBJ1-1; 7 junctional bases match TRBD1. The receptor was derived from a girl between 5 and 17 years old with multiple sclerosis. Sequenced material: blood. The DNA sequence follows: TGTGCCAGCAGCAGAGAGGACAGGTGGTTTGCTTTCTTT. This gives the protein CASSREDRWFAFF.